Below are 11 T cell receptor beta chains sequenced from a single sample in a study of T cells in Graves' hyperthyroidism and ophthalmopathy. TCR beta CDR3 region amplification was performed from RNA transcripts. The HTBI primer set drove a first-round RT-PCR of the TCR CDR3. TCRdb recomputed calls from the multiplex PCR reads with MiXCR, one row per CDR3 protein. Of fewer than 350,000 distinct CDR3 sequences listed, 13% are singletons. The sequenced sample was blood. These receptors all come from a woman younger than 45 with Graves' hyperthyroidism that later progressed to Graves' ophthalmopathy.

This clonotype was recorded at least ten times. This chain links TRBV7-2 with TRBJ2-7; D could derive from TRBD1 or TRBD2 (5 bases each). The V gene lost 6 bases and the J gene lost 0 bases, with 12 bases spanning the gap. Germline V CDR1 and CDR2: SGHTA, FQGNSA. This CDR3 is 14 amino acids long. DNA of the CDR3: TGTGCCAGCAGTTCCGGGACGGTCTCCTACGAGCAGTACTTC. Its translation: CASSSGTVSYEQYF.

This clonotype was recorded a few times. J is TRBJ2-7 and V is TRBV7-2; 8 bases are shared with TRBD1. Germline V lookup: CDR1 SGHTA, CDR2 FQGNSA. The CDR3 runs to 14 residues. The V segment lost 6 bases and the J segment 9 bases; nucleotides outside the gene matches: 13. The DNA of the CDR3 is TGTGCCAGCAGTGCCGCAGGGGGCGTATTAGGGCAGTACTTC. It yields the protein CASSAAGGVLGQYF.

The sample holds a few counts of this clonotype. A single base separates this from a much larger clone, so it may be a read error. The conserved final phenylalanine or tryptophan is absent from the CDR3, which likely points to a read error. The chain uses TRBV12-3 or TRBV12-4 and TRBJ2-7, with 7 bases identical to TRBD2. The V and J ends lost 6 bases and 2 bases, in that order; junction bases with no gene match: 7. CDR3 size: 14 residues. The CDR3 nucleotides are TGTGCCAGCAGAAAAAGCGGGACCACCTACGAGCAGTACCTC. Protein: CASRKSGTTYEQYL.

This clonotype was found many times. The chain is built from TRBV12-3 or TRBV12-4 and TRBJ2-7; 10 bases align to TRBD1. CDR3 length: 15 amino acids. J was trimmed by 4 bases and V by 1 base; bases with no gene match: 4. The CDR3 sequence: CASSLGQGALYEQYF. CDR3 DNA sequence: TGTGCCAGCAGTTTAGGACAGGGGGCGCTTTACGAGCAGTACTTC.

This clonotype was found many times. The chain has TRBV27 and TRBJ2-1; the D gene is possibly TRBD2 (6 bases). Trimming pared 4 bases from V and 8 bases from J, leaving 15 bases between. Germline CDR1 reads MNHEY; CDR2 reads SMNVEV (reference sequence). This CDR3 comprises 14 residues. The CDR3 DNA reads TGTGCCAGCAGTTACGGCGGGGCAATCGATGAGCAGTTCTTC. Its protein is CASSYGGAIDEQFF.

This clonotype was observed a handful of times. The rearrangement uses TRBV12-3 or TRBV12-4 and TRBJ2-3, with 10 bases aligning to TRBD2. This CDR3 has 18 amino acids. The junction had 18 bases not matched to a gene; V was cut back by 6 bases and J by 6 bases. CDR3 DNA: TGTGCCAGCAGGGAAACGACTAGCGGGCCCCCGACCACGGATACGCAGTATTTT. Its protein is CASRETTSGPPTTDTQYF.

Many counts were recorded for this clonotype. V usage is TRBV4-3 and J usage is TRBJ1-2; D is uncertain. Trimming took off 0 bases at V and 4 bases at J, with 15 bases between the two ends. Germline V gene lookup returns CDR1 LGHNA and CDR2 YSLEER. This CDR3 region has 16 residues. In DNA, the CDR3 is TGCGCCAGCAGCCAAGAGGAGCCCGCAGTGGGCTATGGCTACACCTTC. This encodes CASSQEEPAVGYGYTF.

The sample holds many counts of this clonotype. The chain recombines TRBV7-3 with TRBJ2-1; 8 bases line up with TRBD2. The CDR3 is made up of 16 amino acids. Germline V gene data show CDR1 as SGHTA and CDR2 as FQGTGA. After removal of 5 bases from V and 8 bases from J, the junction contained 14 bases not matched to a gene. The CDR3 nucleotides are TGTGCCAGCAGCCCCCTCGGGGCGGGAGGCAGGCATGAGCAGTTCTTC. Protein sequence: CASSPLGAGGRHEQFF.

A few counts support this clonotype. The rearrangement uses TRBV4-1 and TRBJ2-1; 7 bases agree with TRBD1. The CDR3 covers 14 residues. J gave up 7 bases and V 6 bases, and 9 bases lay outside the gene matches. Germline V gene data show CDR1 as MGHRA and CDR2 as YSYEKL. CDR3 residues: CASRTAGGRNEQFF. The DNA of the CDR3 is TGCGCCAGCAGGACGGCAGGGGGTAGGAATGAGCAGTTCTTC.

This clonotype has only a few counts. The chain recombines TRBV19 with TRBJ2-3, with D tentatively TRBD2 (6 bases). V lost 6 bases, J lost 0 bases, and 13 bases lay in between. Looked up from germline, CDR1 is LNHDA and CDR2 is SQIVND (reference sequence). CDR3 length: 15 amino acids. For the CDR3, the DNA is TGTGCCAGTAGATGGCTAGCGACTAGCACAGATACGCAGTATTTT. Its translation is CASRWLATSTDTQYF.

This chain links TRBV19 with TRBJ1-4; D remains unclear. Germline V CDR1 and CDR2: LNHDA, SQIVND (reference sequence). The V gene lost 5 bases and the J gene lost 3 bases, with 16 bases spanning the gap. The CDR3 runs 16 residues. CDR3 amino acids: CASSPIGGIPNEKLFF. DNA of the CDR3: TGTGCCAGTAGTCCCATCGGAGGGATACCTAATGAAAAACTGTTTTTT.